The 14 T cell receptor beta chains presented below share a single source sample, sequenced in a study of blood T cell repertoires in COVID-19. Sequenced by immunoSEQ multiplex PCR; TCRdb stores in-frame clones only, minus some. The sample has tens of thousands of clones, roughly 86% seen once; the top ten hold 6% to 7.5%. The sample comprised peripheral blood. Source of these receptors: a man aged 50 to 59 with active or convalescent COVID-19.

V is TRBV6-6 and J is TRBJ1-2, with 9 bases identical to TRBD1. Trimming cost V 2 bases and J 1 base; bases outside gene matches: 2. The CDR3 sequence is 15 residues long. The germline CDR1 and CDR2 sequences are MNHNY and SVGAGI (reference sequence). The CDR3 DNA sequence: TGTGCCAGCAGTTACGCGACAGGGGGTAACTATGGCTACACCTTC. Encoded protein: CASSYATGGNYGYTF.

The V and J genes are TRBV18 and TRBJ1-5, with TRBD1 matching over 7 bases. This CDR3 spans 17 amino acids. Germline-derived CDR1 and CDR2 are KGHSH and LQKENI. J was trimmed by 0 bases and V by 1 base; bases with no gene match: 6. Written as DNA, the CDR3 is TGTGCCAGCTCACCACTGGGACAGAGCTCTAGCAATCAGCCCCAGCATTTT. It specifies CASSPLGQSSSNQPQHF.

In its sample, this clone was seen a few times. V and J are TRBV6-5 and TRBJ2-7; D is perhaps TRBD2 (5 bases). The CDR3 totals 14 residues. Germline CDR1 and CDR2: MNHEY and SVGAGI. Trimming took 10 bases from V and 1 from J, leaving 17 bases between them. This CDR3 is CATRPGIQSYEQYV. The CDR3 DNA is TGTGCCACCCGCCCCGGGATTCAGTCCTACGAGCAGTACGTC.

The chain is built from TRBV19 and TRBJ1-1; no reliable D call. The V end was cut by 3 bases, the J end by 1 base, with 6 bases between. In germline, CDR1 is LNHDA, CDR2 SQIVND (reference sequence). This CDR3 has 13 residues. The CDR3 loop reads CASSINRNTEAFF. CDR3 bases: TGTGCCAGTAGTATTAACAGGAACACTGAAGCTTTCTTT. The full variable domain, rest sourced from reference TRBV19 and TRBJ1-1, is DGGITQSPKYLFRKEGQNVTLSCEQNLNHDAMYWYRQDPGQGLRLIYYSQIVNDFQKGDIAEGYSVSREKKESFPLTVTSAQKNPTAFYLCASSINRNTEAFFGQGTRLTVV.

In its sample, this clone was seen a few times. The CDR3 reads CASSLGDRGNEQYF. For the CDR3, the DNA is TGCGCCAGCAGCTTAGGGGACAGGGGTAACGAGCAGTACTTC. The chain joins TRBV5-1 to TRBJ2-7; TRBD1 agrees at 10 bases. This CDR3 has 14 amino acids. CDR1 SGHRS and CDR2 YFSETQ come from the germline V gene. V was clipped by 2 bases and J by 5 bases; unmatched bases: 4.

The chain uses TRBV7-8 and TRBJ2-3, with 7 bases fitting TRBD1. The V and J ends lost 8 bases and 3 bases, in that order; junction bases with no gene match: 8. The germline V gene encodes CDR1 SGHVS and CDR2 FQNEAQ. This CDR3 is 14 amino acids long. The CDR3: CASGLGTATDTQYF. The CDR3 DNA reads TGTGCCAGCGGTCTCGGGACAGCGACAGATACGCAGTATTTT.

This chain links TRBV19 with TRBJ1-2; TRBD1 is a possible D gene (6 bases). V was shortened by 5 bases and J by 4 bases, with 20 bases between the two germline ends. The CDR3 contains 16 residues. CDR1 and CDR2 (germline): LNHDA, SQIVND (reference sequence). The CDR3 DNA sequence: TGTGCCAGTAGTCCCCCGCCGGGACAAGGCCTCTATGGCTACACCTTC. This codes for CASSPPPGQGLYGYTF.

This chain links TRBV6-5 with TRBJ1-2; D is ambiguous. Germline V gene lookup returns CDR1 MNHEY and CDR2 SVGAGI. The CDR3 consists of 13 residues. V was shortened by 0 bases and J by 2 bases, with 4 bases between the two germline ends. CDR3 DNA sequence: TGTGCCAGCAGTTACTCCAGGAACTATGGCTACACCTTC. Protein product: CASSYSRNYGYTF.

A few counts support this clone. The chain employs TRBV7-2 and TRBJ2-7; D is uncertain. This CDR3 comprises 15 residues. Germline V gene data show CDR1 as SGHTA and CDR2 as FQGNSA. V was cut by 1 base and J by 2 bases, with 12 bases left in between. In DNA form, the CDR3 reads TGTGCCAGCAGCTTAGATACCAACAACGCCTACGAGCAGTACTTC. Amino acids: CASSLDTNNAYEQYF.

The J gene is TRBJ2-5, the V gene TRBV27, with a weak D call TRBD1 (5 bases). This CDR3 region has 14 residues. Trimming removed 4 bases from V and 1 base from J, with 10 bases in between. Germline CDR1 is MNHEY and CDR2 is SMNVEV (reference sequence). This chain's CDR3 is CASSSLDSQETQYF. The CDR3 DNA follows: TGTGCCAGCAGTTCCCTAGACAGCCAAGAGACCCAGTACTTC.

The CDR3 is CASTVGTANEKLFF. In nucleotides, the CDR3 is TGTGCCAGCACCGTGGGGACAGCGAATGAAAAACTGTTTTTT. The chain couples TRBV2 to TRBJ1-4; 7 bases are shared with TRBD1. V trimming: 7 bases; J trimming: 5 bases; junction bases outside the gene matches: 7. Germline CDR1 reads SNHLY; CDR2 reads FYNNEI. The CDR3 has 14 residues.

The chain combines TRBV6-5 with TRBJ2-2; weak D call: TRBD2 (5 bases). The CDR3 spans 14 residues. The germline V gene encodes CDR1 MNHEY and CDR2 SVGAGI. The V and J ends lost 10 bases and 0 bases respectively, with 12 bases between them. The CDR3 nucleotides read TGTGCCACCATGGACTCCACGAACACCGGGGAGCTGTTTTTT. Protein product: CATMDSTNTGELFF.

CDR3 amino acids: CASSLLTGADGNEKLFF. The CDR3 DNA follows: TGTGCCAGCAGTTTGCTAACAGGGGCAGACGGTAATGAAAAACTGTTTTTT. The V gene is TRBV28, the J gene TRBJ1-4; TRBD1 matches at 7 bases. The CDR3 contains 17 residues. V gave up 3 bases and J gave up 4 bases; unmatched junction bases: 11. Germline CDR1 and CDR2: MDHEN and SYDVKM.

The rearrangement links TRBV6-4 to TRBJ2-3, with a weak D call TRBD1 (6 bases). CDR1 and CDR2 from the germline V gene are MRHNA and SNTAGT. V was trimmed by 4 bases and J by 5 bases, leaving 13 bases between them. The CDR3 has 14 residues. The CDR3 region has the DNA TGTGCCAGCAGTGTCCAGGGGATGGGAGATACGCAGTATTTT. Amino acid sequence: CASSVQGMGDTQYF.